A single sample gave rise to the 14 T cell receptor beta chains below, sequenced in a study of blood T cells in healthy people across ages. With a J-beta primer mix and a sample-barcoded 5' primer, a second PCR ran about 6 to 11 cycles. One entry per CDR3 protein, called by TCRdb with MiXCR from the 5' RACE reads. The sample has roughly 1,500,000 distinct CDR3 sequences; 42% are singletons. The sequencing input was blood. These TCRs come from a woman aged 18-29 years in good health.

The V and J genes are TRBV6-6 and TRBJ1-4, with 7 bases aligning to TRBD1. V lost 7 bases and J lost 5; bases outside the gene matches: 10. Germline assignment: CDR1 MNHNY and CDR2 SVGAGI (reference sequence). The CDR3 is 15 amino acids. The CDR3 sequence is CASTKLGTENEKLFF. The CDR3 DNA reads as TGTGCCAGCACCAAGCTAGGGACAGAGAATGAAAAACTGTTTTTT.

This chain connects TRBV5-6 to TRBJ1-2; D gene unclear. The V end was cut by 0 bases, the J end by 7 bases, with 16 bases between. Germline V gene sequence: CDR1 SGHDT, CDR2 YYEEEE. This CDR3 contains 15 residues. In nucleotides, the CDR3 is TGTGCCAGCAGCTTGGGATTGGCCCCGGAGGTTGGCTACACCTTC. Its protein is CASSLGLAPEVGYTF. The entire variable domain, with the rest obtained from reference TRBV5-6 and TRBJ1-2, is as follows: DAGVTQSPTHLIKTRGQQVTLRCSPKSGHDTVSWYQQALGQGPQFIFQYYEEEERQRGNFPDRFSGHQFPNYSSELNVNALLLGDSALYLCASSLGLAPEVGYTFGSGTRLTVV.

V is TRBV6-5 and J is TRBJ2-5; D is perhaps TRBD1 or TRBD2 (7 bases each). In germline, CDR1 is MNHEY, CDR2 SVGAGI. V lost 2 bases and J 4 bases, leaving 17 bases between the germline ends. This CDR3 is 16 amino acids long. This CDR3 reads CASSYSMSGTAETQYF. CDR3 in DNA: TGTGCCAGCAGTTACAGTATGAGCGGGACAGCAGAGACCCAGTACTTC.

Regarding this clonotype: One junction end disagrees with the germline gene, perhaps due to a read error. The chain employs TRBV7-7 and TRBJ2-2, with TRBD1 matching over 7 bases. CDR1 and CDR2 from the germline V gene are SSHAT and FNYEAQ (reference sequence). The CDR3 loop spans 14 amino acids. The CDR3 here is CASSWGTDTGELFF. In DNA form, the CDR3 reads TGTGCCAGCAGCTGGGGGACAGACACCGGGGAGTTGTTTTTT.

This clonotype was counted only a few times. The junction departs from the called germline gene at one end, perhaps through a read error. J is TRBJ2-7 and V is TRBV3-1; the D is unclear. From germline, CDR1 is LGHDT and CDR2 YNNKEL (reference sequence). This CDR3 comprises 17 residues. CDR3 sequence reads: CASSQGGKVGFSHEQYF. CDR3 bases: TGTGCCAGCAGCCAAGGAGGTAAAGTGGGATTCTCCCACGAGCAGTACTTC.

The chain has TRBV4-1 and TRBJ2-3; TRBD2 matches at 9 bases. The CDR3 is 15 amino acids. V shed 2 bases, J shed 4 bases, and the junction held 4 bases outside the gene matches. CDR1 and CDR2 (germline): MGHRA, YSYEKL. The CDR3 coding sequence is TGCGCCAGCAGCCAACCCGTAGCGGGAGCAGATACGCAGTATTTT. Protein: CASSQPVAGADTQYF.

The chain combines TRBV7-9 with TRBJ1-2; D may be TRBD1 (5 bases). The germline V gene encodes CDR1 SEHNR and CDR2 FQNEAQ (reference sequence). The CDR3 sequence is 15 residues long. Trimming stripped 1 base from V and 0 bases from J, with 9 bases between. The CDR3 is CASSLGRAPNYGYTF. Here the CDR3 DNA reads TGTGCCAGCAGCTTAGGCAGGGCCCCTAACTATGGCTACACCTTC.

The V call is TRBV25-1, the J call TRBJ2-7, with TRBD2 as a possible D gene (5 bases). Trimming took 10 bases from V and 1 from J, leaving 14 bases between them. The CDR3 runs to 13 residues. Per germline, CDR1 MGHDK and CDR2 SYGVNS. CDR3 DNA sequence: TGTGCCACCGAAGCGCGGAGGTCCTACGAGCAGTACTTC. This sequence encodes CATEARRSYEQYF.

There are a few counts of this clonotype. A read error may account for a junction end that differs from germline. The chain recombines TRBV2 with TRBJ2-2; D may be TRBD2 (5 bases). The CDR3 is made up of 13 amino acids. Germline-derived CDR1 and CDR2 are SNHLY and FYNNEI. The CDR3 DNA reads TGTGCCAGCAGGAGTCCGAACACCGGGAAGCTGTTTTTT. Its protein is CASRSPNTGKLFF.

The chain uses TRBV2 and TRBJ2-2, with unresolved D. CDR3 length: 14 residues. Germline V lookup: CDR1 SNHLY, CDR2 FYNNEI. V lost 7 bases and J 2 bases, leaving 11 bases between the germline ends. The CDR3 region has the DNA TGTGCCAGCATGGAGACAACAAACACCGGGGAGCTGTTTTTT. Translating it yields CASMETTNTGELFF.

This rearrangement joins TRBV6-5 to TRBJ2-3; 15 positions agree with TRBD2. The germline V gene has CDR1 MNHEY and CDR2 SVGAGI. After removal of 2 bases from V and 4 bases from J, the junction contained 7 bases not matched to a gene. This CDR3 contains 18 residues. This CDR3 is CASSYIRTSGGVADTQYF. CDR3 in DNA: TGTGCCAGCAGTTACATAAGGACTAGCGGGGGGGTGGCAGATACGCAGTATTTT.

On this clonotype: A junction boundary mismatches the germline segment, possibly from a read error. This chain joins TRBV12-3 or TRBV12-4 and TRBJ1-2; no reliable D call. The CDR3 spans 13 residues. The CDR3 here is CANSRFGNYGYTF. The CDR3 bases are TGTGCCAACAGTCGTTTTGGTAACTATGGCTACACCTTC.

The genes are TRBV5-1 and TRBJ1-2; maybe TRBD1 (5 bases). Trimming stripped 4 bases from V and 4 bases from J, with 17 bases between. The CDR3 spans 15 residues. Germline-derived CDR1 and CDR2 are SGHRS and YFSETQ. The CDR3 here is CASSPKAYQGYGYTF. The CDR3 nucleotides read TGCGCCAGCAGCCCCAAGGCCTATCAGGGCTATGGCTACACCTTC.

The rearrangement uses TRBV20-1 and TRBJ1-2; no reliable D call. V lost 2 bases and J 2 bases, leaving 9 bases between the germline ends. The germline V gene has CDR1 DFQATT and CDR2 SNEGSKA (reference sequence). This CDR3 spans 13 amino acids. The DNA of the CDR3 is TGCAGTGCTAGAAGGGAAAGAAACTATGGCTACACCTTC. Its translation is CSARRERNYGYTF.